This entry lists 16 T cell receptor beta chains sequenced from one sample in a study of shared clonotypes between healthy human individuals. Sequencing was performed with immunoSEQ multiplex PCR; in TCRdb, only in-frame clones are kept and a portion is missing. Altogether millions of clones are present, 85% to 95% being singletons, with the ten largest covering 0.1% to 0.15%. The material sequenced was naive CD4+ T cells sorted from blood. The sample's subset: CD45RA+ positively selected. These receptors all stem from a man between 18 and 29 years old in good health.

The rearrangement links TRBV7-8 to TRBJ1-5, with D maybe TRBD1 (5 bases). Germline V lookup: CDR1 SGHVS, CDR2 FQNEAQ. CDR3 length: 16 residues. Trimming removed 2 bases at V and 6 bases at J, with 17 bases between. The CDR3 DNA reads as TGTGCCAGCAGCTTAATGGTTTTTATGGGGCTTCAGCCCCAGCATTTT. This sequence encodes CASSLMVFMGLQPQHF. Complete variable domain (other parts from reference TRBV7-8 and TRBJ1-5): GAGVSQSPRYKVAKRGQDVALRCDPISGHVSLFWYQQALGQGPEFLTYFQNEAQLDKSGLPSDRFFAERPEGSVSTLKIQRTQQEDSAVYLCASSLMVFMGLQPQHFGDGTRLSIL.

This clone was found once. This chain uses TRBV6-5 with TRBJ1-1; 7 positions match TRBD1. Trimming at V came to 6 bases and at J to 1 base, leaving 5 bases not matched to a gene. The CDR3 runs to 14 residues. The germline CDR1 and CDR2 sequences are MNHEY and SVGAGI. Written as DNA, the CDR3 is TGTGCCAGCAGCGGTTCAGGGGGGAACACTGAAGCTTTCTTT. This translates into CASSGSGGNTEAFF.

This clone was seen just once. The V and J genes are TRBV6-1 and TRBJ2-7, with no clear D. V dropped 0 bases and J dropped 6 bases, with 21 bases sitting between them. This CDR3 comprises 17 residues. The germline V gene has CDR1 MNHNS and CDR2 SASEGT. The CDR3 region is CASSEAFGNRLLGEQYF. The DNA of the CDR3 is TGTGCCAGCAGTGAAGCTTTTGGGAACAGATTATTAGGCGAGCAGTACTTC.

The V call is TRBV6-5, the J call TRBJ2-2, with 7 nucleotides matching TRBD2. This CDR3 is 15 amino acids long. The germline V gene encodes CDR1 MNHEY and CDR2 SVGAGI. With 10 bases clipped from V and 5 bases from J, the junction kept 13 bases outside the gene matches. The CDR3 DNA is TGTGCCACAGAGGGTTTGTCAGCGGGGACCGGGGAGCTGTTTTTT. Its protein is CATEGLSAGTGELFF.

The chain combines TRBV7-9 with TRBJ2-2; D gene ambiguous. Germline V gene sequence: CDR1 SEHNR, CDR2 FQNEAQ (reference sequence). There are 16 residues in the CDR3. The V end lost 4 bases, the J end lost 7 bases, and 19 bases lay between the germline ends. This CDR3 is CASSSQTPASVGELFF. The CDR3, as DNA: TGTGCCAGCAGCTCCCAGACCCCGGCGTCGGTCGGGGAGCTGTTTTTT. The whole variable domain, filled in from reference TRBV7-9 and TRBJ2-2, reads DTGVSQNPRHKITKRGQNVTFRCDPISEHNRLYWYRQTLGQGPEFLTYFQNEAQLEKSRLLSDRFSAERPKGSFSTLEIQRTEQGDSAMYLCASSSQTPASVGELFFGEGSRLTVL.

V gene TRBV5-6 combines with J gene TRBJ1-1, with no clear D. V gave up 2 bases and J gave up 2 bases, with 10 bases separating them. Per germline, CDR1 SGHDT and CDR2 YYEEEE. The CDR3 runs to 14 residues. The CDR3 is CASSFFGRNTEAFF. Written as DNA, the CDR3 is TGTGCCAGCAGCTTCTTTGGTAGAAACACTGAAGCTTTCTTT.

The rearrangement links TRBV15 to TRBJ1-6; possibly TRBD1 for D (6 bases). V lost 1 base and J lost 5, with 15 bases in between. The CDR3 is made up of 17 amino acids. The germline gives CDR1 LNHNV, CDR2 YYDKDF (reference sequence). In DNA form, the CDR3 reads TGTGCCACCAGCAGAGGGCATTGGGACACCGATAATTCACCCCTCCACTTT. It translates to CATSRGHWDTDNSPLHF.

This chain connects TRBV5-1 to TRBJ1-4, with 7 bases identical to TRBD1. Unmatched junction bases numbered 10, after V lost 3 bases and J lost 8 bases. Per the germline V gene, CDR1 is SGHRS and CDR2 is YFSETQ. This CDR3 has 15 residues. The CDR3 region is CASSSQGRKEEKLFF. CDR3 DNA sequence: TGCGCCAGCAGCTCACAGGGGAGAAAGGAGGAAAAACTGTTTTTT.

V gene TRBV30 combines with J gene TRBJ1-1; D is perhaps TRBD1 (5 bases). This CDR3 has 18 amino acids. Germline values: CDR1 GTSNPN, CDR2 SVGIG (reference sequence). The V end was cut by 0 bases, the J end by 5 bases, with 25 bases between. CDR3 nucleotide sequence: TGTGCCTGGAGTGTAAGCAGGGAGCTCGTTCGCTACCGGACTGAAGCTTTCTTT. This encodes CAWSVSRELVRYRTEAFF.

The V gene is TRBV5-1, the J gene TRBJ2-1, with D possibly matching TRBD2 (5 bases). The CDR3 consists of 14 residues. V gave up 4 bases and J gave up 5 bases, with 13 bases separating them. Germline V gives CDR1 SGHRS, CDR2 YFSETQ. For the CDR3, the DNA is TGCGCCAGCAGCGAGGGTGGGCTGCACAATGAGCAGTTCTTC. Translation: CASSEGGLHNEQFF.

The chain couples TRBV6-6 to TRBJ2-1, with a weak D call TRBD1 (6 bases). This CDR3 has 16 amino acids. The germline gives CDR1 MNHNY, CDR2 SVGAGI (reference sequence). V was trimmed by 6 bases and J by 1 base, leaving 16 bases between them. The CDR3 protein is CASRYTSDRSYNEQFF. The CDR3 nucleotides read TGTGCCAGCAGATACACCTCGGACAGATCCTACAATGAGCAGTTCTTC.

The rearrangement uses TRBV6-6 and TRBJ1-1, with D possibly TRBD1 on 5 matching bases. In germline, CDR1 is MNHNY, CDR2 SVGAGI (reference sequence). The CDR3 runs to 14 residues. Trimming pared 10 bases from V and 7 bases from J, leaving 22 bases between. This CDR3 is CAIRRARVGFEAFF. The CDR3 DNA reads TGTGCCATCCGCAGGGCCCGGGTCGGATTTGAAGCTTTCTTT.

V usage is TRBV4-2 and J usage is TRBJ2-3; TRBD1 aligns across 9 bases. The CDR3 loop spans 15 amino acids. The ends lost 5 bases at V and 4 bases at J; junction bases unmatched: 7. CDR1 and CDR2 from the germline V gene are LGHNA and YNFKEQ. The CDR3 spells CASSSDRGKSDTQYF. The CDR3, as DNA: TGTGCCAGCAGCTCCGACAGGGGGAAGTCAGATACGCAGTATTTT.

On this clone: This sample includes further DNA sequences coding for the same CDR3. V gene TRBV5-4 combines with J gene TRBJ2-5; TRBD2 agrees at 7 bases. J lost 5 bases, V lost 4 bases, and 5 bases had no gene match. Per the germline V gene, CDR1 is SGHNT and CDR2 is YYREEE (reference sequence). There are 13 residues in the CDR3. As DNA, the CDR3 is TGTGCCAGCAGCCAGACCGGGGGGGAGACCCAGTACTTC. Translated: CASSQTGGETQYF.

This clone was seen a single time. The chain has TRBV4-1 and TRBJ1-5; weak D call: TRBD1 (5 bases). This CDR3 has 15 amino acids. The V end lost 4 bases, the J end lost 0 bases, and 10 bases lay between the germline ends. CDR1 is MGHRA and CDR2 is YSYEKL in the germline V gene. CDR3 sequence (DNA): TGCGCCAGCAGCCGAGACAGCTATAGCAATCAGCCCCAGCATTTT. As protein: CASSRDSYSNQPQHF.

Details on this clone: Different DNA sequences within this sample yield the same CDR3. V and J are TRBV5-1 and TRBJ2-7, with D uncertain. Trimming shortened V by 1 base and J by 1 base, and 6 bases separated the two germline ends. Germline V gives CDR1 SGHRS, CDR2 YFSETQ. CDR3 length equals 13 residues. The CDR3: CASSLLGSYEQYF. The DNA for the CDR3 is TGCGCCAGCAGCTTGTTGGGATCCTACGAGCAGTACTTC.